This T cell receptor beta chain was sequenced for a study of T-cell memory formation after mild COVID-19. The wider study: The two donors had largely donor-specific TCR clusters. Whole-study results and caveats: There were some responding clones in pre-infection memory, which suggested that cross-reactive memory had joined. Contracting clones from day 15 to 85 had balanced CD4/CD8; later expanders favoured CD4+.

MiXCR, run by TCRdb on the 5' RACE reads, gives a single entry per CDR3 protein. The repertoire holds about 320,000 distinct CDR3 sequences, with around an eighth as singletons. The CDR3 contains 13 residues. Trimming took off 8 bases at V and 9 bases at J, with 14 bases between the two ends. As concerns this clonotype: No antigen is known for it.

V is TRBV23-1 and J is TRBJ1-6; the D is unclear. TRBV23-1 is an open reading frame, and its role is uncertain. This TCR was recovered from a man younger than 35 who had mild COVID-19 (a few samples of this study predate the infection). Cell type and time point are not known. Sequencing was carried out using PBMCs or a T cell subset sorted from them (not recorded which). The CDR3 spells CASDQISVSPLHF. As DNA, the CDR3 is TGCGCCAGCGACCAGATATCAGTTTCACCCCTCCACTTT.